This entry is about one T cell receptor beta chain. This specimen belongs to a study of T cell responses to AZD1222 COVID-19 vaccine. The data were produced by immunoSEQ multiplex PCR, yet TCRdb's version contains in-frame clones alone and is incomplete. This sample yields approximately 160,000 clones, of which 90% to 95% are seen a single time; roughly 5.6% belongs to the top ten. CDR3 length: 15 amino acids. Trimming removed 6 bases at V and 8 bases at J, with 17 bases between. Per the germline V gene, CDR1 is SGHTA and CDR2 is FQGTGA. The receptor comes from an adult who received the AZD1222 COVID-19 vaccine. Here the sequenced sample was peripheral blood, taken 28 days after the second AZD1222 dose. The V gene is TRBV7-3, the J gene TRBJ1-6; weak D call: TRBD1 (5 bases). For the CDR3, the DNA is TGTGCCAGCAGGCTGACCGGGACGGGAGATTCACCCCTCCACTTT. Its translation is CASRLTGTGDSPLHF.